The 30 T cell receptor beta chains listed next were all sequenced from one sample in a study of neoadjuvant anti-PD-1 for oral cavity cancer. Time point indicated: after neoadjuvant nivolumab, at surgical resection. Profiled with immunoSEQ multiplex PCR; TCRdb holds only in-frame clones, not every one. The sample shows around 65,000 clones, around 85% of them seen only once. The source was PBMCs, collected after nivolumab (anti-PD-1) treatment. The receptors were sampled from a person aged 35 to 85 with oral cavity squamous cell carcinoma.

This clone was seen a handful of times. CDR3 region: CASSFRGLTYGYTF. As DNA, the CDR3 is TGTGCCAGCAGTTTCCGGGGGCTCACCTATGGCTACACCTTC. The chain has TRBV28 and TRBJ1-2; D may be TRBD1 (6 bases). There are 14 residues in the CDR3. Per germline, CDR1 MDHEN and CDR2 SYDVKM. Between the trimmed V and J ends, which lost 3 bases and 4 bases, there was a span of 12 bases.

DNA of the CDR3: TGTGCCAGCAGTTTGACGGCTGCTCAGCCCCAGCATTTT. As protein: CASSLTAAQPQHF. The rearrangement links TRBV27 to TRBJ1-5, with D uncertain. In germline, CDR1 is MNHEY, CDR2 SMNVEV (reference sequence). Trimming stripped 3 bases from V and 6 bases from J, with 9 bases between. This CDR3 has 13 amino acids.

This CDR3 reads CASQDTGSADTQYF. The CDR3 DNA reads as TGCGCCAGCCAGGATACAGGGTCAGCAGATACGCAGTATTTT. The chain joins TRBV5-1 to TRBJ2-3; TRBD1 might be the D (6 bases). CDR1 and CDR2 (germline): SGHRS, YFSETQ. V lost 7 bases, J lost 4 bases, and 16 bases lay in between. The CDR3 spans 14 residues.

The chain uses TRBV30 and TRBJ2-3, with D possibly TRBD2 on 7 matching bases. Looked up from germline, CDR1 is GTSNPN and CDR2 is SVGIG (reference sequence). The CDR3 covers 15 residues. Trimming pared 1 base from V and 2 bases from J, leaving 13 bases between. The CDR3 nucleotides are TGTGCCTGGAGTGGGGGGGGGCGGGACACAGATACGCAGTATTTT. Its protein product is CAWSGGGRDTDTQYF.

V and J are TRBV6-5 and TRBJ2-7, with TRBD1 matching over 7 bases. The germline CDR1 and CDR2 sequences are MNHEY and SVGAGI. The CDR3 runs 12 residues. Unmatched junction bases numbered 5, after V lost 6 bases and J lost 6 bases. The CDR3 DNA reads as TGTGCCAGCAGCCCGACAGGGTCCGAGCAGTACTTC. This sequence encodes CASSPTGSEQYF.

The CDR3 protein is CASSPLQGGNEQFF. CDR3 bases: TGTGCCAGCAGCCCACTACAGGGGGGCAATGAGCAGTTCTTC. The genes are TRBV7-8 and TRBJ2-1, with 8 bases lining up with TRBD1. From germline, CDR1 is SGHVS and CDR2 FQNEAQ. This CDR3 region has 14 residues. The V segment lost 5 bases and the J segment 6 bases; nucleotides outside the gene matches: 6.

The chain combines TRBV6-4 with TRBJ2-1; D is undetermined. This CDR3 spans 14 amino acids. The germline gives CDR1 MRHNA, CDR2 SNTAGT. Trimming took off 3 bases at V and 3 bases at J, with 9 bases between the two ends. CDR3 in DNA: TGTGCCAGCAGTGAAGAGCTACTCTACAATGAGCAGTTCTTC. Protein: CASSEELLYNEQFF.

The chain carries TRBV6-5 and TRBJ1-2; the D is unclear. This CDR3 is built from 12 residues. Germline V lookup: CDR1 MNHEY, CDR2 SVGAGI. V shed 5 bases and J shed 8 bases, with 12 bases lying between them. CDR3 region: CASSTPVHGYTF. The CDR3 nucleotides read TGTGCCAGCAGTACCCCTGTTCACGGCTACACCTTC.

This rearrangement joins TRBV30 to TRBJ2-7; 9 nucleotides line up with TRBD1. CDR1 GTSNPN and CDR2 SVGIG come from the germline V gene (reference sequence). The CDR3 sequence is 14 residues long. Trimming cost V 7 bases and J 5 bases; bases outside gene matches: 12. CDR3 protein: CASRKRTGDNEQYF. DNA for the CDR3: TGTGCCTCCAGAAAGAGGACAGGGGACAACGAGCAGTACTTC.

This clone showed up just once. The chain employs TRBV5-6 and TRBJ2-7, with a weak D call TRBD2 (6 bases). Looked up from germline, CDR1 is SGHDT and CDR2 is YYEEEE. V shed 5 bases and J shed 0 bases, with 15 bases lying between them. The CDR3 runs 15 residues. The CDR3 DNA is TGTGCCAGCAGAAATTACCGGGACTTCTCCTACGAGCAGTACTTC. This codes for CASRNYRDFSYEQYF.

The chain carries TRBV4-1 and TRBJ2-7, with TRBD1 identical over 8 bases. From germline, CDR1 is MGHRA and CDR2 YSYEKL. The CDR3 loop spans 16 amino acids. The V and J ends lost 4 bases and 3 bases, in that order; junction bases with no gene match: 11. The CDR3 spells CASSPGVDRALYEQYF. CDR3 bases: TGCGCCAGCAGCCCCGGGGTGGACAGGGCTCTCTACGAGCAGTACTTC.

This sequence joins TRBV19 and TRBJ1-5, with unresolved D. V was cut by 6 bases and J by 0 bases, with 3 bases left in between. The CDR3 loop spans 12 amino acids. Germline V gene lookup returns CDR1 LNHDA and CDR2 SQIVND (reference sequence). Written as DNA, the CDR3 is TGTGCCAGTAGGGATAGCAATCAGCCCCAGCATTTT. Protein product: CASRDSNQPQHF.

This rearrangement joins TRBV9 to TRBJ1-1, with TRBD1 identical over 7 bases. The germline gives CDR1 SGDLS, CDR2 YYNGEE. V trimming: 3 bases; J trimming: 10 bases; junction bases outside the gene matches: 6. CDR3 length: 12 amino acids. In DNA, the CDR3 is TGTGCCAGCAGCGCACAGGGGACGTCAGCTTTCTTT. Amino acids: CASSAQGTSAFF.

CDR3 nucleotides: TGCAGCGTTCGACAGGAGCTGAACACTGAAGCTTTCTTT. Its protein is CSVRQELNTEAFF. The chain employs TRBV29-1 and TRBJ1-1; D is possibly TRBD1 (6 bases). Looked up from germline, CDR1 is SQVTM and CDR2 is ANQGSEA. CDR3 length equals 13 residues. V was clipped by 5 bases and J by 0 bases, with 10 bases between them.

The rearrangement uses TRBV29-1 and TRBJ2-6, with 7 bases identical to TRBD1. This CDR3 has 16 residues. Losses at the gene ends were 5 bases for V and 4 bases for J; bases not matched to a gene: 11. The germline V gene encodes CDR1 SQVTM and CDR2 ANQGSEA. CDR3 sequence: CSVMTGQMYGANVLTF. The CDR3 DNA is TGCAGCGTTATGACAGGGCAAATGTACGGGGCCAACGTCCTGACTTTC.

V and J are TRBV11-2 and TRBJ2-5; no firm D call. V lost 1 base and J 1 base, leaving 13 bases between the germline ends. The V gene's germline CDR1 is SGHAT and CDR2 FQNNGV. The CDR3 sequence is 16 residues long. CDR3 coding DNA: TGTGCCAGCAGCTTAGTTGTCAGTTTGGGCCAAGAGACCCAGTACTTC. Protein product: CASSLVVSLGQETQYF.

The chain uses TRBV7-9 and TRBJ1-6, with 11 bases that match TRBD1. From germline, CDR1 is SEHNR and CDR2 FQNEAQ (reference sequence). The trim removed 1 base at V and 13 bases at J, leaving 3 bases unmatched. The CDR3 sequence is 14 residues long. The CDR3 nucleotides read TGTGCCAGCAGCTTAGAGGGACAGGGGGACCCCCTCCACTTT. Its protein is CASSLEGQGDPLHF.

The V gene is TRBV11-2, the J gene TRBJ2-6; D possibly corresponds to TRBD2 (6 bases). The V end lost 5 bases, the J end lost 0 bases, and 8 bases lay between the germline ends. Looked up from germline, CDR1 is SGHAT and CDR2 is FQNNGV. The CDR3 totals 15 residues. The CDR3 region is CASSGRSSGANVLTF. CDR3 nucleotides: TGTGCCAGCAGCGGGAGGAGCTCTGGGGCCAACGTCCTGACTTTC.

V is TRBV10-3 and J is TRBJ2-7; 11 positions agree with TRBD2. Trimming removed 2 bases from V and 6 bases from J; junction bases left unmatched: 6. The germline V gene encodes CDR1 ENHRY and CDR2 SYGVKD. There are 15 residues in the CDR3. The CDR3 DNA reads as TGTGCCATCAGTGAGCTAGCGGGGGGCCAGGGCGAGCAGTACTTC. Translated: CAISELAGGQGEQYF.

The rearrangement uses TRBV6-1 and TRBJ1-1, with TRBD1 matching 8 bases. Germline V lookup: CDR1 MNHNS, CDR2 SASEGT. This CDR3 spans 14 amino acids. V trimming: 8 bases; J trimming: 4 bases; junction bases outside the gene matches: 9. The CDR3 is CASYDRGTGTEAFF. In DNA, the CDR3 is TGTGCCAGCTATGACAGGGGAACGGGCACTGAAGCTTTCTTT.

This chain links TRBV25-1 with TRBJ2-2; 10 nucleotides agree with TRBD1. The germline gives CDR1 MGHDK, CDR2 SYGVNS. This CDR3 is 15 amino acids long. V shed 4 bases, J shed 5 bases, and the junction held 4 bases outside the gene matches. The CDR3 DNA sequence: TGTGCCAGCAGTGGACAGGGGGCGAGTACCGGGGAGCTGTTTTTT. This encodes CASSGQGASTGELFF. The full variable domain, completed using reference TRBV25-1 and TRBJ2-2, is EADIYQTPRYLVIGTGKKITLECSQTMGHDKMYWYQQDPGMELHLIHYSYGVNSTEKGDLSSESTVSRIRTEHFPLTLESARPSHTSQYLCASSGQGASTGELFFGEGSRLTVL.

The J gene is TRBJ1-3, the V gene TRBV9, with TRBD1 matching 10 bases. The CDR3 covers 16 residues. Per germline, CDR1 SGDLS and CDR2 YYNGEE. V dropped 2 bases and J dropped 2; count of bases not matched to a gene: 4. Here the CDR3 reads CASSVADRGPGNTIYF. CDR3 bases: TGTGCCAGCAGCGTCGCAGACAGGGGGCCTGGAAACACCATATATTTT.

This chain connects TRBV5-4 to TRBJ2-5, with 7 bases matching TRBD2. The V gene's germline CDR1 is SGHNT and CDR2 YYREEE (reference sequence). This CDR3 is 15 amino acids long. Trimming took 4 bases from V and 5 from J; bases not matched to a gene: 11. DNA of the CDR3: TGTGCCAGCAGCCAACCTAGCGGCGGAGGGGAGACCCAGTACTTC. This gives the protein CASSQPSGGGETQYF.

CDR3 nucleotides: TGTGCCAGCAGTTTGAGTCGGGGCAATGAGCAGTTCTTC. Translated, it gives CASSLSRGNEQFF. This chain connects TRBV27 to TRBJ2-1; TRBD2 is a possible D gene (5 bases). The CDR3 loop spans 13 amino acids. Per germline, CDR1 MNHEY and CDR2 SMNVEV (reference sequence). The V and J ends lost 3 bases and 6 bases respectively, with 9 bases between them.

This sequence joins TRBV5-1 and TRBJ2-5; D might be TRBD2 (6 bases). Between the trimmed V and J ends, which lost 4 bases and 5 bases, there was a span of 15 bases. CDR1 is SGHRS and CDR2 is YFSETQ in the germline V gene. The CDR3 sequence is 14 residues long. Written as DNA, the CDR3 is TGCGCCAGCAGCCGGCCCGGGGGTTCGGAGACCCAGTACTTC. Translation gives CASSRPGGSETQYF.

The V and J genes are TRBV2 and TRBJ2-7; D perhaps matches TRBD1 (6 bases). The CDR3 totals 15 residues. Per the germline V gene, CDR1 is SNHLY and CDR2 is FYNNEI. Trimming took 7 bases from V and 2 from J, leaving 18 bases between them. The CDR3 nucleotides read TGTGCCAGCAACTTATTGGACAGCCCAGCCTACGAGCAGTACTTC. Its translation is CASNLLDSPAYEQYF.

The chain links TRBV5-1 to TRBJ2-3; D ambiguous. V was clipped by 5 bases and J by 2 bases, with 12 bases between them. CDR3 length equals 14 residues. From germline, CDR1 is SGHRS and CDR2 YFSETQ. The chain's CDR3 is CASRGGEPTDTQYF. The CDR3 nucleotides read TGCGCCAGCAGGGGTGGGGAACCCACAGATACGCAGTATTTT.

The chain is built from TRBV7-2 and TRBJ1-2, with 7 nucleotides matching TRBD1. CDR1 and CDR2 from the germline V gene are SGHTA and FQGNSA. After removal of 0 bases from V and 3 bases from J, the junction contained 7 bases not matched to a gene. This CDR3 is 16 amino acids long. Here the CDR3 DNA reads TGTGCCAGCAGCTTAGCGAGGAAGACAGGGTACTATGGCTACACCTTC. Translated, it gives CASSLARKTGYYGYTF.

The chain joins TRBV10-3 to TRBJ2-3; D unclear. Germline CDR1 and CDR2: ENHRY and SYGVKD. This CDR3 comprises 15 residues. Trimming stripped 11 bases from V and 2 bases from J, with 20 bases between. In DNA form, the CDR3 reads TGTGCCTCGAAACCTGCCCCGACCTTCACAGATACGCAGTATTTT. It encodes CASKPAPTFTDTQYF.

This chain uses TRBV5-6 with TRBJ2-5; 7 bases are shared with TRBD2. The CDR3 sequence is 17 residues long. Looked up from germline, CDR1 is SGHDT and CDR2 is YYEEEE. The V segment lost 1 base and the J segment 7 bases; nucleotides outside the gene matches: 16. CDR3 nucleotide sequence: TGTGCCAGCAGCTTGTTCACATCCTTAGTGGGGAGGGGGACCCAGTACTTC. This translates into CASSLFTSLVGRGTQYF.